Presented here are 16 T cell receptor beta chains from one specimen sequenced in a study of blood T cell repertoires in COVID-19 (TCRdb year 2020). The library relied on the immunoSEQ multiplex PCR assay. As stored in TCRdb, this immuneACCESS dataset retains in-frame rearrangements with V and J assigned. A fraction of the clones does not appear; measured against another copy, unresolved V genes explain less than half of the discrepancy, and the remainder lacks a known reason. The sample yields about 89,000 clones; about three quarters were counted once. The ten largest clones add up to roughly 50% of the sample. Sample: peripheral blood. All receptors come from a human donor in a cohort sampled during active COVID-19.

The chain combines TRBV27 with TRBJ2-5; D is ambiguous. This CDR3 spans 14 amino acids. Germline values: CDR1 MNHEY, CDR2 SMNVEV (reference sequence). V shed 2 bases and J shed 4 bases, with 11 bases lying between them. The CDR3 protein is CASSLISRPETQYF. The CDR3 DNA follows: TGTGCCAGCAGTTTAATTTCTAGGCCAGAGACCCAGTACTTC.

The chain joins TRBV28 to TRBJ2-7, with 13 bases fitting TRBD2. V shed 3 bases and J 7 bases; nucleotides not matched to a gene: 18. Germline V gene sequence: CDR1 MDHEN, CDR2 SYDVKM. This CDR3 comprises 19 residues. The CDR3 spells CASSFRLAGGFNFWREQYF. The CDR3 DNA reads as TGTGCCAGCAGTTTTCGACTAGCGGGAGGTTTCAACTTTTGGAGGGAGCAGTACTTC.

This clone was counted a few times. This sequence joins TRBV7-8 and TRBJ2-4; D might be TRBD1 (6 bases). Germline V gives CDR1 SGHVS, CDR2 FQNEAQ. This CDR3 has 13 residues. V lost 5 bases and J lost 14, with 19 bases in between. The CDR3 loop reads CASSPLRGAGEYF. The CDR3 nucleotides are TGTGCCAGCAGCCCTCTGAGAGGAGCAGGGGAGTACTTC. Full variable domain (remainder filled in from reference TRBV7-8 and TRBJ2-4): GAGVSQSPRYKVAKRGQDVALRCDPISGHVSLFWYQQALGQGPEFLTYFQNEAQLDKSGLPSDRFFAERPEGSVSTLKIQRTQQEDSAVYLCASSPLRGAGEYFGAGTRLSVL.

This chain connects TRBV6-2 or TRBV6-3 to TRBJ2-5; TRBD1 matches at 8 bases. This CDR3 is 15 amino acids long. CDR1 is MNHEY, CDR2 SVGEGT, per germline. J gave up 5 bases and V 6 bases, and 11 bases lay outside the gene matches. CDR3 protein: CASSLMDREQETQYF. The CDR3 DNA is TGTGCCAGCAGCCTGATGGACAGGGAACAGGAGACCCAGTACTTC.

This chain uses TRBV29-1 with TRBJ1-1, with a tentative D call TRBD1 (6 bases). The CDR3 totals 13 residues. Germline V gene data show CDR1 as SQVTM and CDR2 as ANQGSEA. The germline V and J ends were trimmed by 5 bases and 4 bases, with 14 bases remaining between them. The CDR3 region is CSVSQGPSTEAFF. CDR3 in DNA: TGCAGCGTTTCACAGGGCCCTAGCACTGAAGCTTTCTTT.

The chain has TRBV7-2 and TRBJ2-3; D is perhaps TRBD2 (6 bases). V was pared by 5 bases and J by 1 base, with 13 bases between. The CDR3 spans 15 residues. Germline CDR1 is SGHTA and CDR2 is FQGNSA. CDR3 sequence (DNA): TGTGCCAGCAGCCTCCCTGGCGGGGGCACAGATACGCAGTATTTT. Translating gives CASSLPGGGTDTQYF. Together with reference TRBV7-2 and TRBJ2-3, the CDR3 gives the full variable domain: GAGVSQSPSNKVTEKGKDVELRCDPISGHTALYWYRQSLGQGLEFLIYFQGNSAPDKSGLPSDRFSAERTGGSVSTLTIQRTQQEDSAVYLCASSLPGGGTDTQYFGPGTRLTVL.

J is TRBJ1-1 and V is TRBV27; TRBD1 matches 7 bases. V was pared by 5 bases and J by 0 bases, with 12 bases of the junction left unmatched. There are 17 residues in the CDR3. Germline loops: CDR1 MNHEY, CDR2 SMNVEV (reference sequence). CDR3 nucleotides: TGTGCCAGCAGTCCCGTGGACAGGCCTGCATTGAACACTGAAGCTTTCTTT. Its translation: CASSPVDRPALNTEAFF.

The J gene is TRBJ2-5, the V gene TRBV5-4; 13 bases match TRBD2. With 4 bases clipped from V and 9 bases from J, the junction kept 9 bases outside the gene matches. The CDR3 has 15 residues. The V gene's germline CDR1 is SGHNT and CDR2 YYREEE (reference sequence). CDR3 in amino acids: CASSVGLAGSGAQYF. Here the CDR3 DNA reads TGTGCCAGCAGCGTGGGACTAGCGGGGTCGGGGGCCCAGTACTTC.

The chain couples TRBV7-6 to TRBJ1-5; weak D call: TRBD1 (6 bases). From germline, CDR1 is SGHVS and CDR2 FNYEAQ. The ends were cut back, 1 base at V and 3 bases at J, with 10 bases in the middle. This CDR3 comprises 15 residues. CDR3 loop: CASSLEQGFNQPQHF. Written as DNA, the CDR3 is TGTGCCAGCAGCTTAGAACAGGGATTCAATCAGCCCCAGCATTTT.

The chain joins TRBV6-2 or TRBV6-3 to TRBJ2-3; TRBD2 aligns across 7 bases. CDR3 size: 17 residues. With 5 bases clipped from V and 2 bases from J, the junction kept 13 bases outside the gene matches. Germline assignment: CDR1 MNHEY and CDR2 SVGEGT. The CDR3 region has the DNA TGTGCCAGCAGTACAGGATGGGCGGGAGCTTACACAGATACGCAGTATTTT. This sequence encodes CASSTGWAGAYTDTQYF.

The rearrangement uses TRBV6-4 and TRBJ1-1; D perhaps matches TRBD1 (6 bases). V shed 0 bases and J shed 5 bases, with 10 bases lying between them. The CDR3 loop spans 14 amino acids. The V gene's germline CDR1 is MRHNA and CDR2 SNTAGT. CDR3 coding DNA: TGTGCCAGCAGTGACTCCCAGGGGATAACTGAAGCTTTCTTT. This sequence encodes CASSDSQGITEAFF.

This chain connects TRBV19 to TRBJ2-5, with TRBD2 matching over 11 bases. Germline trimming cut 1 base from V and 1 base from J; bases unmatched to any gene: 2. Germline V CDR1 and CDR2: LNHDA, SQIVND (reference sequence). The CDR3 is 16 amino acids. CDR3 sequence reads: CASSIGLAGLQETQYF. CDR3 bases: TGTGCCAGTAGTATAGGACTAGCGGGACTCCAAGAGACCCAGTACTTC.

The chain combines TRBV7-9 with TRBJ2-1, with 9 bases lining up with TRBD2. This CDR3 is 16 amino acids long. Germline CDR1 and CDR2: SEHNR and FQNEAQ (reference sequence). V shed 3 bases and J 4 bases; nucleotides not matched to a gene: 7. CDR3 residues: CASSLRMTSGYNEQFF. The CDR3 DNA reads TGTGCCAGCAGCTTGCGTATGACTAGCGGATACAATGAGCAGTTCTTC.

This chain uses TRBV5-6 with TRBJ2-5, with 7 bases lining up with TRBD1. V was pared by 6 bases and J by 4 bases, with 9 bases of the junction left unmatched. The germline CDR1 and CDR2 sequences are SGHDT and YYEEEE. The CDR3 is 14 residues long. CDR3 in amino acids: CASTRDRRVETQYF. Here the CDR3 DNA reads TGTGCCAGCACCAGGGACAGAAGGGTAGAGACCCAGTACTTC. The variable domain in full, completed from reference TRBV5-6 and TRBJ2-5, reads DAGVTQSPTHLIKTRGQQVTLRCSPKSGHDTVSWYQQALGQGPQFIFQYYEEEERQRGNFPDRFSGHQFPNYSSELNVNALLLGDSALYLCASTRDRRVETQYFGPGTRLLVL.

This clone came up many times. This CDR3 reads CASTDLPPGLAGVSQETQYF. CDR3 nucleotide sequence: TGTGCCAGCACCGATCTACCCCCGGGACTAGCGGGAGTAAGCCAAGAGACCCAGTACTTC. The gene calls are TRBV7-8 and TRBJ2-5; TRBD2 matches at 14 bases. This CDR3 spans 20 amino acids. Germline CDR1 SGHVS, CDR2 FQNEAQ. V lost 7 bases, J lost 1 base, and 17 bases stayed unmatched.

The V and J genes are TRBV7-9 and TRBJ2-1; D unclear. The ends were cut back, 5 bases at V and 3 bases at J, with 8 bases in the middle. Germline V gives CDR1 SEHNR, CDR2 FQNEAQ (reference sequence). This CDR3 comprises 13 residues. The CDR3 DNA reads TGTGCCAGCAGCACCACAAGCTACAATGAGCAGTTCTTC. Its translation: CASSTTSYNEQFF. Full variable domain (rest looked up from reference TRBV7-9 and TRBJ2-1): DTGVSQNPRHKITKRGQNVTFRCDPISEHNRLYWYRQTLGQGPEFLTYFQNEAQLEKSRLLSDRFSAERPKGSFSTLEIQRTEQGDSAMYLCASSTTSYNEQFFGPGTRLTVL.